The 17 T cell receptor beta chains given below trace back to one sample, sequenced in a study of shared clonotypes between healthy human individuals (TCRdb year 2020). Library prep was done by the immunoSEQ multiplex PCR assay. Not all clones reach the TCRdb copy of this immuneACCESS table, which keeps in-frame sequences only. Checked studies attribute under half of the gap to unresolved V genes and leave the rest unexplained. The sample table holds about 510,000 clones, of which around 79% were seen once. Of the sample, roughly 13% falls within the top ten clones. Material: PBMCs. The receptors were sampled from a middle-aged woman in good health. Some clones in this sample may be carry-over from other donors' samples.

The V call is TRBV10-3, the J call TRBJ2-5; 7 bases agree with TRBD1. This CDR3 has 14 residues. V lost 2 bases, J lost 1 base, and 1 base stayed unmatched. CDR1 is ENHRY and CDR2 is SYGVKD in the germline V gene. The CDR3 protein is CAISEGTAQETQYF. The CDR3 DNA sequence: TGTGCCATCAGTGAGGGGACAGCCCAAGAGACCCAGTACTTC.

The rearrangement links TRBV7-3 to TRBJ2-3; 7 nucleotides line up with TRBD1. Germline V gene data show CDR1 as SGHTA and CDR2 as FQGTGA. CDR3 length: 14 residues. V shed 5 bases, J shed 0 bases, and the junction held 2 bases outside the gene matches. The CDR3 loop reads CASSPDRSTDTQYF. The CDR3 DNA reads as TGTGCCAGCAGCCCGGACAGGAGCACAGATACGCAGTATTTT.

V gene TRBV6-5 combines with J gene TRBJ1-2; 8 bases fit TRBD1. Germline lookup yields CDR1 MNHEY and CDR2 SVGAGI. Trimming cost V 6 bases and J 2 bases; bases outside gene matches: 5. The CDR3 is 14 residues long. CDR3 residues: CASSAGGANYGYTF. The CDR3 DNA follows: TGTGCCAGCAGCGCAGGGGGCGCGAACTATGGCTACACCTTC.

V is TRBV19 and J is TRBJ2-7, with a weak D call TRBD1 (6 bases). The CDR3 extends over 14 amino acids. Germline lookup yields CDR1 LNHDA and CDR2 SQIVND (reference sequence). Trimming took 4 bases from V and 1 from J, leaving 11 bases between them. This chain's CDR3 is CASSTRTVSYEQYF. DNA of the CDR3: TGTGCCAGTAGTACCAGGACAGTATCCTACGAGCAGTACTTC.

The chain recombines TRBV2 with TRBJ2-6, with D perhaps matching TRBD2 (5 bases). Looked up from germline, CDR1 is SNHLY and CDR2 is FYNNEI. V dropped 4 bases and J dropped 3 bases, with 10 bases sitting between them. The CDR3 is 15 residues long. The CDR3 sequence is CASSVEGGGANVLTF. As DNA, the CDR3 is TGTGCCAGCAGTGTAGAGGGTGGTGGGGCCAACGTCCTGACTTTC.

V and J are TRBV11-2 and TRBJ2-2; D gene ambiguous. Germline loops: CDR1 SGHAT, CDR2 FQNNGV. The V end lost 3 bases, the J end lost 1 base, and 9 bases lay between the germline ends. The CDR3 runs to 15 residues. The CDR3 loop is CASSFRLGNTGELFF. Written as DNA, the CDR3 is TGTGCCAGCAGCTTTCGTTTAGGGAACACCGGGGAGCTGTTTTTT. The full variable domain, in which reference TRBV11-2 and TRBJ2-2 provide the parts outside the CDR3, is EAGVAQSPRYKIIEKRQSVAFWCNPISGHATLYWYQQILGQGPKLLIQFQNNGVVDDSQLPKDRFSAERLKGVDSTLKIQPAKLEDSAVYLCASSFRLGNTGELFFGEGSRLTVL.

CDR3 residues: CASGTVKGTNTEAFF. Written as DNA, the CDR3 is TGTGCCAGCGGGACCGTTAAGGGGACGAACACTGAAGCTTTCTTT. The chain has TRBV7-9 and TRBJ1-1; tentative D call: TRBD1 (5 bases). Germline V gene sequence: CDR1 SEHNR, CDR2 FQNEAQ (reference sequence). The ends were cut back, 8 bases at V and 1 base at J, with 17 bases in the middle. The CDR3 extends over 15 amino acids.

This chain joins TRBV18 and TRBJ2-7; D ambiguous. This CDR3 spans 14 amino acids. In germline, CDR1 is KGHSH, CDR2 LQKENI. V lost 2 bases to trimming and J lost 5 bases, with 13 bases between them. The CDR3 protein is CASSPGNPSHEQYF. CDR3 bases: TGTGCCAGCTCACCAGGGAACCCTAGTCACGAGCAGTACTTC.

The genes are TRBV10-3 and TRBJ1-1; D ambiguous. The CDR3 length is 12 residues. The V and J ends lost 2 bases and 11 bases respectively, with 12 bases between them. CDR1 and CDR2 from the germline V gene are ENHRY and SYGVKD. CDR3 loop: CAISEMQAGAFF. The DNA of the CDR3 is TGTGCCATCAGTGAGATGCAGGCCGGCGCTTTCTTT.

V is TRBV6-1 and J is TRBJ2-5; D call uncertain. V gave up 3 bases and J gave up 5 bases, with 10 bases separating them. The CDR3 covers 13 residues. From germline, CDR1 is MNHNS and CDR2 SASEGT. Here the CDR3 DNA reads TGTGCCAGCAGTGAGCTTTGGGCGGAGACCCAGTACTTC. Encoded protein: CASSELWAETQYF.

The chain has TRBV13 and TRBJ2-7; D unclear. This CDR3 has 12 amino acids. Trimming removed 5 bases from V and 4 bases from J, with 9 bases in between. The germline V gene encodes CDR1 PRHDT and CDR2 FYEKMQ (reference sequence). CDR3 bases: TGTGCCAGCAGCGTGGGTACGTACGAGCAGTACTTC. Translated, it gives CASSVGTYEQYF. Full variable domain (missing parts from reference TRBV13 and TRBJ2-7): AAGVIQSPRHLIKEKRETATLKCYPIPRHDTVYWYQQGPGQDPQFLISFYEKMQSDKGSIPDRFSAQQFSDYHSELNMSSLELGDSALYFCASSVGTYEQYFGPGTRLTVT.

The chain uses TRBV5-6 and TRBJ2-3; D not resolved. Trimming stripped 0 bases from V and 4 bases from J, with 6 bases between. Germline V gene lookup returns CDR1 SGHDT and CDR2 YYEEEE. The CDR3 sequence is 13 residues long. CDR3 DNA sequence: TGTGCCAGCAGCTTGGTGGCGGCAGATACGCAGTATTTT. It yields the protein CASSLVAADTQYF. Based on the CDR3 plus reference TRBV5-6 and TRBJ2-3, the full variable domain is DAGVTQSPTHLIKTRGQQVTLRCSPKSGHDTVSWYQQALGQGPQFIFQYYEEEERQRGNFPDRFSGHQFPNYSSELNVNALLLGDSALYLCASSLVAADTQYFGPGTRLTVL.

The chain links TRBV11-3 to TRBJ2-2; perhaps TRBD1 as D (6 bases). Between the trimmed V and J ends, which lost 1 base and 6 bases, there was a span of 12 bases. Germline V gene data show CDR1 as SGHNT and CDR2 as YENEEA. The CDR3 contains 15 residues. The CDR3 region is CASSLVQGSAGELFF. Here the CDR3 DNA reads TGTGCCAGCAGCTTAGTCCAGGGGTCCGCCGGGGAGCTGTTTTTT.

V and J are TRBV7-3 and TRBJ2-7; unclear D gene. The CDR3 has 14 residues. The germline CDR1 and CDR2 sequences are SGHTA and FQGTGA. Trimming took 4 bases from V and 6 from J, leaving 16 bases between them. CDR3 sequence reads: CASSSTGLSGEQYF. The CDR3 DNA reads as TGTGCCAGCAGCTCCACTGGCCTGTCTGGCGAGCAGTACTTC.

This clone was counted once. The chain joins TRBV28 to TRBJ2-3; TRBD2 aligns across 7 bases. The CDR3 is 15 residues long. V dropped 6 bases and J dropped 4; count of bases not matched to a gene: 10. CDR1 and CDR2 from the germline V gene are MDHEN and SYDVKM. CDR3 in DNA: TGTGCCAGCAGAACGCCCCTGGGAGGGGCAGATACGCAGTATTTT. It encodes CASRTPLGGADTQYF.

The rearrangement links TRBV4-1 to TRBJ2-5; perhaps TRBD1 as D (7 bases). The CDR3 consists of 17 residues. The ends were cut back, 1 base at V and 11 bases at J, with 26 bases in the middle. The germline V gene encodes CDR1 MGHRA and CDR2 YSYEKL. The CDR3 sequence is CASSQGQGVGSGGGQYF. CDR3 coding DNA: TGCGCCAGCAGCCAAGGCCAGGGGGTCGGCTCGGGCGGAGGGCAGTACTTC.

Regarding this clone: A much larger clonotype is one base distant, so this may be a read error. The gene calls are TRBV29-1 and TRBJ1-5; tentatively, D is TRBD1 (6 bases). From germline, CDR1 is SQVTM and CDR2 ANQGSEA. The CDR3 consists of 14 residues. The CDR3 spells CGAATGNSNQPQHF. CDR3 coding DNA: TGCGGCGCAGCTACAGGGAATAGCAATCAGCCCCAGCATTTT. Full variable domain (rest looked up from reference TRBV29-1 and TRBJ1-5): SAVISQKPSRDICQRGTSLTIQCQVDSQVTMMFWYRQQPGQSLTLIATANQGSEATYESGFVIDKFPISRPNLTFSTLTVSNMSPEDSSIYLCGAATGNSNQPQHFGDGTRLSIL.